These 27 T cell receptor beta chains came from one sample sequenced in a study of radiotherapy plus CTLA-4 blockade in lung cancer. The table came from immunoSEQ multiplex PCR; TCRdb's copy has only in-frame clones and leaves some out. The sample has 70,000 to 95,000 clones; over 75% are singletons. The sequencing here drew on peripheral blood, taken from a patient treated with radiotherapy plus ipilimumab. These TCRs come from a human donor with non-small cell lung cancer that progressed on radiotherapy plus ipilimumab.

V usage is TRBV7-8 and J usage is TRBJ2-3; 10 bases align to TRBD1. The CDR3 covers 16 residues. CDR1 and CDR2 from the germline V gene are SGHVS and FQNEAQ. Losses at the gene ends were 6 bases for V and 2 bases for J; bases not matched to a gene: 8. The DNA for the CDR3 is TGTGCCAGCAGGTGGACCGGGACAGGGGACACAGATACGCAGTATTTT. As protein: CASRWTGTGDTDTQYF. The full variable domain, its missing parts supplied by reference TRBV7-8 and TRBJ2-3, is GAGVSQSPRYKVAKRGQDVALRCDPISGHVSLFWYQQALGQGPEFLTYFQNEAQLDKSGLPSDRFFAERPEGSVSTLKIQRTQQEDSAVYLCASRWTGTGDTDTQYFGPGTRLTVL.

This clone has a single count. This chain uses TRBV18 with TRBJ1-1; possible D gene TRBD1, 6 bases. Trimming took off 3 bases at V and 1 base at J, with 12 bases between the two ends. The CDR3 contains 15 residues. Germline CDR1 is KGHSH and CDR2 is LQKENI. The CDR3 sequence: CASSPPGQQNTEAFF. CDR3 in DNA: TGTGCCAGCTCACCTCCCGGACAGCAGAACACTGAAGCTTTCTTT.

The chain employs TRBV28 and TRBJ1-6; D call uncertain. Trimming left V 6 bases short and J 0 bases short, with 15 bases between. CDR1 and CDR2 (germline): MDHEN, SYDVKM. This CDR3 contains 17 residues. CDR3 residues: CASSPPRRSSYNSPLHF. The CDR3 coding sequence is TGTGCCAGCAGCCCTCCCCGGAGGAGCTCCTATAATTCACCCCTCCACTTT.

This clone has more than one count but fewer than ten. The rearrangement links TRBV7-9 to TRBJ2-2, with 8 bases that match TRBD2. Germline loops: CDR1 SEHNR, CDR2 FQNEAQ (reference sequence). With 1 base clipped from V and 6 bases from J, the junction kept 4 bases outside the gene matches. There are 15 residues in the CDR3. The CDR3 protein is CASSLDRTSSGELFF. CDR3 nucleotides: TGTGCCAGCAGCTTAGACCGGACTAGCTCCGGGGAGCTGTTTTTT.

This clone was detected once. The rearrangement uses TRBV30 and TRBJ1-2; 11 bases map to TRBD1. The germline gives CDR1 GTSNPN, CDR2 SVGIG (reference sequence). The V segment lost 3 bases and the J segment 4 bases; nucleotides outside the gene matches: 4. The CDR3 covers 14 residues. Here the CDR3 DNA reads TGTGCCTGGAGCGCCGGGACAGGGGGCTATGGCTACACCTTC. It encodes CAWSAGTGGYGYTF.

The chain's CDR3 is CASSEAGGGWAEAFF. DNA of the CDR3: TGTGCCAGCAGTGAAGCAGGGGGCGGATGGGCTGAAGCTTTCTTT. This rearrangement joins TRBV25-1 to TRBJ1-1; 8 nucleotides match TRBD1. Germline values: CDR1 MGHDK, CDR2 SYGVNS. The CDR3 totals 15 residues. With 2 bases clipped from V and 6 bases from J, the junction kept 8 bases outside the gene matches. Drawing the rest from reference TRBV25-1 and TRBJ1-1, the complete variable domain is EADIYQTPRYLVIGTGKKITLECSQTMGHDKMYWYQQDPGMELHLIHYSYGVNSTEKGDLSSESTVSRIRTEHFPLTLESARPSHTSQYLCASSEAGGGWAEAFFGQGTRLTVV.

This rearrangement joins TRBV11-2 to TRBJ2-3; 9 nucleotides agree with TRBD2. The CDR3 consists of 17 residues. Germline CDR1 SGHAT, CDR2 FQNNGV. V lost 4 bases to trimming and J lost 4 bases; unmatched junction nucleotides: 12. The CDR3 reads CASSSRLAVGVPDTQYF. The CDR3 DNA is TGTGCCAGCAGCTCCCGACTAGCGGTTGGGGTCCCAGATACGCAGTATTTT.

V gene TRBV7-8 combines with J gene TRBJ2-5, with 7 nucleotides matching TRBD2. The germline V gene encodes CDR1 SGHVS and CDR2 FQNEAQ. The CDR3 loop spans 17 amino acids. V lost 0 bases to trimming and J lost 9 bases; unmatched junction nucleotides: 16. CDR3 bases: TGTGCCAGCAGCTTAGCCCCGCCGGGAGGACAAGCTACGGCCCAGTACTTC. This translates into CASSLAPPGGQATAQYF.

This clone occurred a few times. In nucleotides, the CDR3 is TGTGCCAGCAGCTTAGCGTTAAACACCATATATTTT. Amino acids: CASSLALNTIYF. The chain carries TRBV7-9 and TRBJ1-3; unclear D gene. Deletions cut 0 bases from V and 6 bases from J, with 3 bases between. Germline V gives CDR1 SEHNR, CDR2 FQNEAQ (reference sequence). The CDR3 spans 12 residues.

The chain uses TRBV15 and TRBJ2-5; 9 bases map to TRBD1. The germline V gene has CDR1 LNHNV and CDR2 YYDKDF (reference sequence). Germline trimming cut 9 bases from V and 4 bases from J; bases unmatched to any gene: 18. CDR3 length: 17 amino acids. Written as DNA, the CDR3 is TGTGCCACGCAGCCCGGACAGGGGTCGCCCCCACGAGAGACCCAGTACTTC. Translation: CATQPGQGSPPRETQYF.

The chain has TRBV5-1 and TRBJ2-3, with D tentatively TRBD1 or TRBD2 (5 bases each). Trimming shortened V by 4 bases and J by 2 bases, and 17 bases separated the two germline ends. The CDR3 is made up of 16 amino acids. Germline values: CDR1 SGHRS, CDR2 YFSETQ. The chain's CDR3 is CASSPGPPGVTDTQYF. In DNA form, the CDR3 reads TGCGCCAGCAGCCCGGGACCCCCTGGGGTCACAGATACGCAGTATTTT.

The chain joins TRBV7-9 to TRBJ2-3; the D is unclear. The length of the CDR3 is 12 residues. The germline V gene has CDR1 SEHNR and CDR2 FQNEAQ (reference sequence). Trimming shortened V by 3 bases and J by 5 bases, and 6 bases separated the two germline ends. The CDR3 DNA is TGTGCCAGCAGCTTTAGCCGAGATACGCAGTATTTT. Translation gives CASSFSRDTQYF. Full variable domain (outside the CDR3, taken from reference TRBV7-9 and TRBJ2-3): DTGVSQNPRHKITKRGQNVTFRCDPISEHNRLYWYRQTLGQGPEFLTYFQNEAQLEKSRLLSDRFSAERPKGSFSTLEIQRTEQGDSAMYLCASSFSRDTQYFGPGTRLTVL.

This clone is a singleton in its sample. The chain employs TRBV5-4 and TRBJ1-6; D not resolved. V lost 0 bases and J 7 bases, leaving 11 bases between the germline ends. From germline, CDR1 is SGHNT and CDR2 YYREEE (reference sequence). CDR3 size: 15 residues. The DNA for the CDR3 is TGTGCCAGCAGCTTGGCTGTAGGCTCCAATTCACCCCTCCACTTT. It specifies CASSLAVGSNSPLHF.

V gene TRBV19 combines with J gene TRBJ1-2; D remains ambiguous. V shed 7 bases and J shed 2 bases, with 20 bases lying between them. The CDR3 has 16 residues. Per germline, CDR1 LNHDA and CDR2 SQIVND (reference sequence). The CDR3 DNA is TGTGCCAGTACCGCTTTCCCGGCCAGAGCGAACTATGGCTACACCTTC. This gives the protein CASTAFPARANYGYTF.

The J gene is TRBJ2-7, the V gene TRBV27; D ambiguous. Trimming stripped 6 bases from V and 1 base from J, with 7 bases between. Per the germline V gene, CDR1 is MNHEY and CDR2 is SMNVEV (reference sequence). The CDR3 has 12 amino acids. The CDR3 region is CASSVGSYEQYF. DNA for the CDR3: TGTGCCAGCAGCGTGGGTTCCTACGAGCAGTACTTC.

A few counts support this clone. This chain joins TRBV28 and TRBJ1-5; D remains unclear. Trimming cost V 8 bases and J 5 bases, with 10 bases left between them. Germline V gene data show CDR1 as MDHEN and CDR2 as SYDVKM. CDR3 length equals 12 residues. CDR3 in DNA: TGTGCCAGCGGGTGGGGAGATCAGCCCCAGCATTTT. Protein: CASGWGDQPQHF. The full variable domain, rest sourced from reference TRBV28 and TRBJ1-5, is DVKVTQSSRYLVKRTGEKVFLECVQDMDHENMFWYRQDPGLGLRLIYFSYDVKMKEKGDIPEGYSVSREKKERFSLILESASTNQTSMYLCASGWGDQPQHFGDGTRLSIL.

This rearrangement joins TRBV5-1 to TRBJ2-2; D not certain. Trimming stripped 4 bases from V and 5 bases from J, with 9 bases between. From germline, CDR1 is SGHRS and CDR2 YFSETQ. This CDR3 is 13 amino acids long. This CDR3 reads CASSPYGTGELFF. CDR3 bases: TGCGCCAGCAGCCCATATGGGACCGGGGAGCTGTTTTTT. The complete variable domain, with remaining parts taken from reference TRBV5-1 and TRBJ2-2, reads KAGVTQTPRYLIKTRGQQVTLSCSPISGHRSVSWYQQTPGQGLQFLFEYFSETQRNKGNFPGRFSGRQFSNSRSEMNVSTLELGDSALYLCASSPYGTGELFFGEGSRLTVL.

This clone was detected once. The J gene is TRBJ2-1, the V gene TRBV7-3, with 7 bases lining up with TRBD2. CDR1 is SGHTA and CDR2 is FQGTGA in the germline V gene. The junction had 8 bases not matched to a gene; V was cut back by 6 bases and J by 3 bases. The CDR3 runs 15 residues. CDR3 nucleotide sequence: TGTGCCAGCAGTCCTACAGCGGGATTCTACAATGAGCAGTTCTTC. As protein: CASSPTAGFYNEQFF. The variable domain in full, with the rest retrieved from reference TRBV7-3 and TRBJ2-1, is GAGVSQTPSNKVTEKGKYVELRCDPISGHTALYWYRQSLGQGPEFLIYFQGTGAADDSGLPNDRFFAVRPEGSVSTLKIQRTERGDSAVYLCASSPTAGFYNEQFFGPGTRLTVL.

The V and J genes are TRBV7-9 and TRBJ2-7; 10 nucleotides line up with TRBD1. Germline CDR1 is SEHNR and CDR2 is FQNEAQ (reference sequence). The CDR3 sequence is 13 residues long. With V trimmed by 6 bases and J by 7 bases, 6 bases remained unmatched. CDR3 sequence: CASRRQGAGEQYF. DNA for the CDR3: TGTGCCAGCAGACGACAGGGGGCGGGAGAGCAGTACTTC.

This chain connects TRBV18 to TRBJ2-1; D perhaps matches TRBD2 (6 bases). The CDR3 spans 14 residues. With 3 bases removed from V and 3 bases from J, the gap between germline ends came to 9 bases. CDR1 and CDR2 from the germline V gene are KGHSH and LQKENI. This CDR3 is CASSPGEDYNEQFF. Here the CDR3 DNA reads TGTGCCAGCTCACCGGGGGAGGACTACAATGAGCAGTTCTTC.

There are a few counts of this clone. The V gene is TRBV28, the J gene TRBJ1-3, with 8 bases that match TRBD1. Germline V CDR1 and CDR2: MDHEN, SYDVKM. This CDR3 region has 15 residues. Trimming cost V 2 bases and J 4 bases; bases outside gene matches: 4. CDR3 bases: TGTGCCAGCAGTTTAGCAGGGGGCCGGGGAAACACCATATATTTT. This gives the protein CASSLAGGRGNTIYF.

The gene calls are TRBV5-1 and TRBJ2-5, with D maybe TRBD2 (5 bases). The CDR3 consists of 13 residues. Germline loops: CDR1 SGHRS, CDR2 YFSETQ. V lost 0 bases to trimming and J lost 6 bases, with 9 bases between them. The CDR3 region is CASSLAHGKTQYF. CDR3 nucleotide sequence: TGCGCCAGCAGCTTGGCCCACGGGAAGACCCAGTACTTC.

The CDR3 coding sequence is TGTGCCAGCAGCTCCGGGACCGCGGAGGGGCGATTATTGGGCTACACCTTC. This gives the protein CASSSGTAEGRLLGYTF. The chain uses TRBV11-2 and TRBJ1-2; possibly TRBD1 for D (5 bases). The germline V gene encodes CDR1 SGHAT and CDR2 FQNNGV. This CDR3 spans 17 amino acids. The germline V and J ends were trimmed by 4 bases and 8 bases, with 26 bases remaining between them.

The chain uses TRBV21-1 and TRBJ1-5; the table's D call, TRBD1, has no DNA check behind it. TRBV21-1 is deemed a pseudogene. The CDR3 totals 15 residues. CDR3: CARRGMVRGYQPQHF. The DNA for the CDR3 is TGTGCCAGAAGGGGGATGGTCAGGGGTTATCAGCCCCAGCATTTT.

The chain uses TRBV6-1 and TRBJ2-7, with D perhaps TRBD2 (5 bases). The germline V and J ends were trimmed by 2 bases and 7 bases, with 18 bases remaining between them. The CDR3 consists of 15 residues. Germline V lookup: CDR1 MNHNS, CDR2 SASEGT. Here the CDR3 reads CASSEIYRLAEEQYF. The CDR3 bases are TGTGCCAGCAGTGAAATTTATAGGCTAGCCGAAGAGCAGTACTTC.

The V and J genes are TRBV7-9 and TRBJ2-7, with D uncertain. Germline values: CDR1 SEHNR, CDR2 FQNEAQ (reference sequence). This CDR3 has 15 residues. Deletions cut 2 bases from V and 0 bases from J, with 11 bases between. CDR3 in DNA: TGTGCCAGCAGCTTAAATGGCCAGGCCTCCTACGAGCAGTACTTC. It is translated as CASSLNGQASYEQYF.

The chain combines TRBV7-9 with TRBJ1-4, with a weak D call TRBD1 (5 bases). Trimming removed 5 bases from V and 4 bases from J, with 14 bases in between. Germline values: CDR1 SEHNR, CDR2 FQNEAQ (reference sequence). This CDR3 region has 15 residues. CDR3 in amino acids: CASSPDGAYNEKLFF. Here the CDR3 DNA reads TGTGCCAGCAGCCCGGATGGGGCGTATAATGAAAAACTGTTTTTT.